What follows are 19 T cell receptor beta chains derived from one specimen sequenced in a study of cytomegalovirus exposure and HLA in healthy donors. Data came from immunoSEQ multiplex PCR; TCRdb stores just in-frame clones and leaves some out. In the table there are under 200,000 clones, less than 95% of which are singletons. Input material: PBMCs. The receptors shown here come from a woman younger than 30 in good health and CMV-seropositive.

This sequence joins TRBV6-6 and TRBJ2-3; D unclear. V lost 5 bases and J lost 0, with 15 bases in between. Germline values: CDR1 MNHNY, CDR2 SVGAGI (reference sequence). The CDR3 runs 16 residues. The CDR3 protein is CASSARGPSSTDTQYF. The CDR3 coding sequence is TGTGCCAGCAGTGCCCGAGGCCCCTCTAGCACAGATACGCAGTATTTT.

The CDR3 spells CASSIGEGDGYTF. CDR3 nucleotide sequence: TGCGCCAGCAGCATAGGGGAAGGGGATGGCTACACCTTC. The rearrangement links TRBV5-1 to TRBJ1-2, with TRBD1 as a possible D gene (5 bases). Trimming took off 4 bases at V and 6 bases at J, with 13 bases between the two ends. CDR1 SGHRS and CDR2 YFSETQ come from the germline V gene. This CDR3 has 13 amino acids. Using reference TRBV5-1 and TRBJ1-2 for the parts outside the CDR3, the full variable domain is KAGVTQTPRYLIKTRGQQVTLSCSPISGHRSVSWYQQTPGQGLQFLFEYFSETQRNKGNFPGRFSGRQFSNSRSEMNVSTLELGDSALYLCASSIGEGDGYTFGSGTRLTVV.

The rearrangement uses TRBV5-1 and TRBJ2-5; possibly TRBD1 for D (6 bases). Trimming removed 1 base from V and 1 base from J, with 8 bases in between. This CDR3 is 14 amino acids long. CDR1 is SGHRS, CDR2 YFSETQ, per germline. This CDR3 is CASSLMGAQETQYF. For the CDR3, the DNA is TGCGCCAGCAGCTTGATGGGGGCCCAAGAGACCCAGTACTTC.

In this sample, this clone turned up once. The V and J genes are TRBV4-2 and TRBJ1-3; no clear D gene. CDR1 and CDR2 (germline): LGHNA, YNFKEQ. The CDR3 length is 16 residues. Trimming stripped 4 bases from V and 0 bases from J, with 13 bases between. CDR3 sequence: CASSPKMSYSGNTIYF. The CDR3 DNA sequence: TGTGCCAGCAGCCCCAAGATGAGCTACTCTGGAAACACCATATATTTT.

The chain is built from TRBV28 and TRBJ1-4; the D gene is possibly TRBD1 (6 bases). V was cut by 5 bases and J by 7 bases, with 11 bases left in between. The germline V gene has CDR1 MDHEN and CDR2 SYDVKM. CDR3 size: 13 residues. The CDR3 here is CASSPRTVEKLFF. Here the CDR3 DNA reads TGTGCCAGCAGTCCGAGGACAGTTGAAAAACTGTTTTTT.

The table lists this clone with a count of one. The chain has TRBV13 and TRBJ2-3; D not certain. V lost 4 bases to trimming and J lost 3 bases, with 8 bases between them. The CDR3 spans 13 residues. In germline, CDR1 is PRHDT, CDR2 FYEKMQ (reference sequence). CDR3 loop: CASSSPRTDTQYF. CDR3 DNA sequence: TGTGCCAGCAGCTCCCCGCGAACAGATACGCAGTATTTT. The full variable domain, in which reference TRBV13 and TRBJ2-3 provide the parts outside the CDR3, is AAGVIQSPRHLIKEKRETATLKCYPIPRHDTVYWYQQGPGQDPQFLISFYEKMQSDKGSIPDRFSAQQFSDYHSELNMSSLELGDSALYFCASSSPRTDTQYFGPGTRLTVL.

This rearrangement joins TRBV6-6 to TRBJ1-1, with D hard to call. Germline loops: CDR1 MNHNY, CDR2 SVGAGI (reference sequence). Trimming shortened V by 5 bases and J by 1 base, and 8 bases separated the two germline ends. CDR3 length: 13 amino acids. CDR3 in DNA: TGTGCCAGCAGTCTTCTCGGGAACACTGAAGCTTTCTTT. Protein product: CASSLLGNTEAFF.

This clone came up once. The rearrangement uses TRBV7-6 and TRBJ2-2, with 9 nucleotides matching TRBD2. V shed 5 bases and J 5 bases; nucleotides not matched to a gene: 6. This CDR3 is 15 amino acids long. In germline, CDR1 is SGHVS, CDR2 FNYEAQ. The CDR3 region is CASSRSGSHTGELFF. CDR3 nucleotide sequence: TGTGCCAGCAGCCGTAGCGGGAGTCATACCGGGGAGCTGTTTTTT.

The CDR3 DNA is TGTGCCAGTGCCGGGGTGGACCGTAACTATGGCTACACCTTC. Translated: CASAGVDRNYGYTF. The J gene is TRBJ1-2, the V gene TRBV19; D remains unclear. This CDR3 is 14 amino acids long. Germline CDR1 is LNHDA and CDR2 is SQIVND (reference sequence). Trimming took 8 bases from V and 1 from J, leaving 14 bases between them.

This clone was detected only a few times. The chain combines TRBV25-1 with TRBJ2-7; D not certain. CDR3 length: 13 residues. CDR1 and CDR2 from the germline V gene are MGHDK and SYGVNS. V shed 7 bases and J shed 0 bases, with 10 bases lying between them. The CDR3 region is CASTEANSYEQYF. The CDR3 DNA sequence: TGTGCCAGCACCGAAGCCAACTCCTACGAGCAGTACTTC.

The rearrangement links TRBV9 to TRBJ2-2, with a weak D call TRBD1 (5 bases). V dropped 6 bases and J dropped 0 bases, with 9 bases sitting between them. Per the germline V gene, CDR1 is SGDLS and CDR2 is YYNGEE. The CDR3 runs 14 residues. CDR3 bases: TGTGCCAGCACCCCGACAGCGAACACCGGGGAGCTGTTTTTT. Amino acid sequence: CASTPTANTGELFF.

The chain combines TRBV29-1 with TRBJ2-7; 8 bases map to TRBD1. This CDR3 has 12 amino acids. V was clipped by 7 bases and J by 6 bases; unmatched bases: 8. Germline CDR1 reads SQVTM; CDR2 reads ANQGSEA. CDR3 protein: CSALGQGGEQYF. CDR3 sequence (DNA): TGCAGCGCCTTAGGACAGGGAGGCGAGCAGTACTTC.

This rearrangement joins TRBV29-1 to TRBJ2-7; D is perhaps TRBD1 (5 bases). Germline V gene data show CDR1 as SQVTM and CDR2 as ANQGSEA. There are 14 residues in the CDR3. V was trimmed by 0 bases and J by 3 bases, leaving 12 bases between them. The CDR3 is CSVEDPAGYYEQYF. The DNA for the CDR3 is TGCAGCGTTGAAGATCCCGCAGGGTACTACGAGCAGTACTTC.

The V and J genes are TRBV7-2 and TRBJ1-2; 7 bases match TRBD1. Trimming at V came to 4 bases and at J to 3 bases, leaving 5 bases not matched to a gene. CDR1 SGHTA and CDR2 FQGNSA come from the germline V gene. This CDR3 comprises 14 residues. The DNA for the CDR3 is TGTGCCAGCAGCTCGGGCAGGGGGGACTATGGCTACACCTTC. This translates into CASSSGRGDYGYTF.

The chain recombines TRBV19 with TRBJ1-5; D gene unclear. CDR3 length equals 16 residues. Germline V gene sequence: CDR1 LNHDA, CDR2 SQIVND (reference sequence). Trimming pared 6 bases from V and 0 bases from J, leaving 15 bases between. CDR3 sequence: CASRHTGVYSNQPQHF. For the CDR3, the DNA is TGTGCCAGTAGACACACCGGGGTATATAGCAATCAGCCCCAGCATTTT.

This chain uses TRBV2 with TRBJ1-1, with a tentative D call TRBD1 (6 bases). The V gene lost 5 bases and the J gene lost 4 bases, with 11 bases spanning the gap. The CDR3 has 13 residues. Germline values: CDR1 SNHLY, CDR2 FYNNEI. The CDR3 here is CASSYRDGTEAFF. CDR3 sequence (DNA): TGTGCCAGCAGTTACAGGGATGGCACTGAAGCTTTCTTT.

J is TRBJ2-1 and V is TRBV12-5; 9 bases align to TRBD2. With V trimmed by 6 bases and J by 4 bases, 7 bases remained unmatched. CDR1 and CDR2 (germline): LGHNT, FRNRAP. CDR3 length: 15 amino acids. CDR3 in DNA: TGTGCTAGTGGCTTAGCGGGAGCGGCTTACAATGAGCAGTTCTTC. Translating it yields CASGLAGAAYNEQFF.

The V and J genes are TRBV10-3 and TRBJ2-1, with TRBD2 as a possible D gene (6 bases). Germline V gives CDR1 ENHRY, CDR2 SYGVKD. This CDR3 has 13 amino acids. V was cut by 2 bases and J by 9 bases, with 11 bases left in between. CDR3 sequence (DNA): TGTGCCATCAGTGAGCAGGGAGGCAGTGAGCAGTTCTTC. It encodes CAISEQGGSEQFF.

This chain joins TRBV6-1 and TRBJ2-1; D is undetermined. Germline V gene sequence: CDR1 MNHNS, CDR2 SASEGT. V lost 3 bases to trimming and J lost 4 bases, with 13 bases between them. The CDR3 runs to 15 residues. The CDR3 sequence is CASSDPANWYNEQFF. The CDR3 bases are TGTGCCAGCAGTGATCCCGCAAACTGGTACAATGAGCAGTTCTTC.